This T cell receptor (beta chain) was recovered during a study of T-cell reconstitution after alpha-beta-depleted transplantation in children. General study findings and limits: Several hundred expanded graft clones reportedly were the source of alpha-beta T cells about two months after transplant. Some patients showed high day-60 TCRbeta diversity, which derived from surviving recipient T cells and thymic progenitors. Most T-cell counts and diversity one year after the transplant came from T cells that were newly produced.

Of note for this clonotype: The antigen remains undetermined.

In germline, CDR1 is PRHDT, CDR2 FYEKMQ (reference sequence). Deletions cut 5 bases from V and 4 bases from J, with 18 bases between. CDR3 length: 16 residues. Preparation of the TCRbeta library was carried out with unique molecular identifiers. TCRdb redid the calling of the PCR reads with MiXCR, one entry per CDR3 protein. Of a few hundred thousand distinct CDR3 sequences listed, approximately 41% are singletons. This specimen was PBMCs, taken before TCRalphabeta/CD19-depleted stem cell transplant. V gene TRBV13 combines with J gene TRBJ2-4; perhaps TRBD1 as D (5 bases). The clonotype was recovered from a girl aged 2-10 years with aplastic anemia, due to receive a stem cell transplant. CDR3 loop: CASSQQTGRKKNIQYF. CDR3 coding DNA: TGTGCCAGCAGCCAGCAAACAGGCCGTAAAAAAAACATTCAGTACTTC. The complete variable domain, with remaining parts taken from reference TRBV13 and TRBJ2-4, reads AAGVIQSPRHLIKEKRETATLKCYPIPRHDTVYWYQQGPGQDPQFLISFYEKMQSDKGSIPDRFSAQQFSDYHSELNMSSLELGDSALYFCASSQQTGRKKNIQYFGAGTRLSVL.